Listed below are T cell receptor beta chains from one sample, sequenced in a study of a mutant IDH1 vaccine in newly diagnosed glioma. Some clones are missing from TCRdb's copy, which holds only in-frame ones; the method was immunoSEQ multiplex PCR. The sample shows around 32,000 clones, around 84% of them seen only once. For these TCRs, the target antigens are not known. This specimen was PBMCs, taken from a glioma patient whose treatment included an IDH1 peptide vaccine. The source is a young woman with glioma. The CDR3 runs from the conserved cysteine through the conserved F or W. A D gene is named only where the DNA matches it firmly. The size entry is marked missing in some rows and otherwise reads once, few, many or a size class.

>TRBV27|.|TRBJ2-2|.
CASSWRLGELFF
TGTGCCAGCAGTTGGAGACTCGGGGAGCTGTTTTTT
>TRBV15|few|TRBJ1-1|.
CATCSDWGTEAFF
TGTGCCACCTGCTCCGACTGGGGCACTGAAGCTTTCTTT
>TRBV19|few|TRBJ1-1|.
CASSINRIFGEAFF
TGTGCCAGTAGTATAAACAGGATTTTTGGTGAAGCTTTCTTT
>TRBV19|.|TRBJ1-4|.
CASSEQGYFNEKLFF
TGTGCCAGTAGTGAACAGGGTTACTTCAATGAAAAACTGTTTTTT
>TRBV5-4|.|TRBJ2-3|.
CASSPEGAPRSTDTQYF
TGTGCCAGCAGCCCCGAGGGTGCACCGCGGAGCACAGATACGCAGTATTTT
>TRBV4-3|.|TRBJ2-7|TRBD2
CASSQEWGGWEQYF
TGCGCCAGCAGCCAAGAATGGGGGGGATGGGAGCAGTACTTC
>TRBV12-5|.|TRBJ1-2|TRBD1
CASGLVDRASYYGYTF
TGTGCTAGTGGTTTGGTGGACAGGGCCAGCTACTATGGCTACACCTTC
>TRBV2|.|TRBJ2-2|TRBD2
CASKTSANTGELFF
TGTGCCAGTAAGACTAGCGCGAACACCGGGGAGCTGTTTTTT
>TRBV15|.|TRBJ1-4|.
CATSQRDTSNEKLFF
TGTGCCACCAGCCAGAGGGACACCTCTAATGAAAAACTGTTTTTT
>TRBV11-3|.|TRBJ2-4|.
CASSLTGHVGNIQYF
TGTGCCAGCAGCCTAACGGGGCATGTCGGAAACATTCAGTACTTC
>TRBV4-1|.|TRBJ1-5|TRBD1
CASSQDLTGGNQPQHF
TGCGCCAGCAGCCAAGATTTGACAGGGGGCAATCAGCCCCAGCATTTT
>TRBV2|.|TRBJ2-7|.
CASSESRTAHEQYF
TGTGCCAGCAGTGAAAGTCGCACAGCCCACGAGCAGTACTTC
>TRBV7-2|.|TRBJ2-5|TRBD2
CASRVTSGQETQYF
TGTGCCAGCAGGGTGACTAGCGGTCAAGAGACCCAGTACTTC
>TRBV2|few|TRBJ2-7|.
CASSDGGVAPGEQYF
TGTGCCAGCAGTGACGGCGGGGTGGCCCCGGGTGAGCAGTACTTC
>TRBV11-1|few|TRBJ2-7|.
CASSYAGNRYEQYF
TGTGCCAGCAGCTATGCCGGGAACCGCTACGAGCAGTACTTC
>TRBV2|.|TRBJ1-1|.
CANGAAVNTEAFF
TGTGCCAACGGGGCAGCGGTGAACACTGAAGCTTTCTTT
>TRBV5-5|.|TRBJ2-7|TRBD2
CASSFAPGLAPEQYF
TGTGCCAGCAGCTTCGCCCCGGGACTAGCGCCCGAGCAGTACTTC
>TRBV9|.|TRBJ2-3|TRBD2
CASSALAGEVTDTQYF
TGTGCCAGCAGCGCACTAGCGGGAGAAGTCACAGATACGCAGTATTTT
>TRBV27|.|TRBJ2-1|.
CASTLGGGPYNEQFF
TGTGCCAGCACCCTAGGCGGGGGCCCCTACAATGAGCAGTTCTTC
>TRBV7-2|.|TRBJ2-2|.
CASSLRGWNTGELFF
TGTGCCAGCAGCTTAAGGGGCTGGAACACCGGGGAGCTGTTTTTT
>TRBV11-2|.|TRBJ1-4|.
CASSSPSVQPEKLFF
TGTGCCAGCAGCTCCCCTTCGGTCCAACCTGAAAAACTGTTTTTT
>TRBV4-3|.|TRBJ2-2|.
CASSQENRQAFTGELFF
TGCGCCAGCAGCCAAGAGAACCGACAGGCTTTCACCGGGGAGCTGTTTTTT
>TRBV29-1|once|TRBJ1-1|.
CSVEDNTVEAFF
TGCAGCGTTGAAGATAACACAGTTGAAGCTTTCTTT
>TRBV10-3|.|TRBJ2-4|TRBD2
CAISDQTSGREKNIQYF
TGTGCCATCAGTGACCAAACCAGCGGGAGAGAGAAAAACATTCAGTACTTC
>TRBV18|.|TRBJ2-1|.
CASSLGSEGNEQFF
TGTGCCAGCTCACTCGGGTCTGAGGGGAATGAGCAGTTCTTC
>TRBV28|.|TRBJ1-2|.
CASSLIKLYGYTF
TGTGCCAGCAGTTTAATCAAGCTCTATGGCTACACCTTC
>TRBV2|few|TRBJ1-5|TRBD1
CASSDGQGRTQPQHF
TGTGCCAGCAGTGACGGACAGGGGAGAACTCAGCCCCAGCATTTT
>TRBV28|.|TRBJ1-2|.
CASSFLQTNYGYTF
TGTGCCAGCAGTTTTTTGCAGACTAACTATGGCTACACCTTC
>TRBV30|.|TRBJ1-1|.
CAWSRTGNTEAFF
TGTGCCTGGAGTAGGACGGGGAACACTGAAGCTTTCTTT
>TRBV27|.|TRBJ2-1|TRBD2
CASRISGMGSYNEQFF
TGTGCCAGCAGAATAAGCGGGATGGGCTCCTACAATGAGCAGTTCTTC
>TRBV18|.|TRBJ2-7|TRBD1
CASSPPTGQFYEQYF
TGTGCCAGCTCACCCCCGACAGGGCAATTTTACGAGCAGTACTTC
>TRBV19|.|TRBJ1-5|TRBD1
CASSIEGRGGLGQPQHF
TGTGCCAGTAGTATAGAAGGCAGGGGGGGTTTGGGCCAGCCCCAGCATTTT
>TRBV2|.|TRBJ2-7|.
CASRGAPSVYEQYF
TGTGCCAGCAGGGGGGCTCCAAGCGTCTACGAGCAGTACTTC
>TRBV13|.|TRBJ1-1|.
CASRIRGGVNTEAFF
TGTGCCAGCAGAATCAGGGGTGGCGTGAACACTGAAGCTTTCTTT
>TRBV6-6|.|TRBJ2-2|.
CASSYFSTGELFF
TGTGCCAGCAGTTATTTCAGCACCGGGGAGCTGTTTTTT
>TRBV6-4|once|TRBJ1-2|.
CATSEFPGLSYGYTF
TGTGCCACCAGTGAGTTCCCGGGCCTATCCTATGGCTACACCTTC
>TRBV15|.|TRBJ1-1|.
CATSRDSLPNTEAFF
TGTGCCACCAGCAGAGATTCCCTACCGAACACTGAAGCTTTCTTT
>TRBV29-1|few|TRBJ1-2|.
CSVASLRGGYTF
TGCAGCGTTGCTAGTCTCAGGGGTGGCTACACCTTC
>TRBV5-1|.|TRBJ2-1|TRBD2
CASSLQTVTSGGRQFF
TGCGCCAGCAGCTTGCAGACAGTGACTAGCGGGGGGAGGCAGTTCTTC
>TRBV21-1|.|TRBJ2-1|.
CASSGGSPTFEQFF
TGTGCCAGCAGTGGCGGGAGCCCTACTTTCGAGCAGTTCTTC
>TRBV10-3|few|TRBJ1-1|.
CAISEGTRNTEAFF
TGTGCCATCAGTGAAGGGACACGGAACACTGAAGCTTTCTTT
>TRBV5-1|.|TRBJ2-7|.
CASSLAVGTPSYEQYF
TGCGCCAGCAGCTTGGCCGTCGGGACACCGTCCTACGAGCAGTACTTC
>TRBV25-1|.|TRBJ2-1|TRBD1
CASTPGGYNEQFF
TGTGCCAGCACCCCAGGGGGCTACAATGAGCAGTTCTTC
>TRBV14|.|TRBJ1-6|.
CASSQERRDPTSYNSPLHF
TGTGCCAGCAGCCAAGAACGCCGGGATCCCACGTCCTATAATTCACCCCTCCACTTT
>TRBV28|.|TRBJ1-1|.
CASSSRQAEAFF
TGTGCCAGCAGTTCCCGACAGGCTGAAGCTTTCTTT
>TRBV25-1|.|TRBJ2-2|.
CASSELVGQTNTGELFF
TGTGCCAGCAGTGAATTGGTTGGCCAGACGAACACCGGGGAGCTGTTTTTT
>TRBV25-1|.|TRBJ1-1|.
CASSELQTTVVTEAFF
TGTGCCAGCAGTGAGCTTCAAACCACGGTGGTTACTGAAGCTTTCTTT
>TRBV10-3|.|TRBJ1-5|TRBD1
CAISELQGAGQPQHF
TGTGCCATCAGTGAGTTACAGGGGGCAGGACAGCCCCAGCATTTT
>TRBV6-1|once|TRBJ2-1|TRBD2
CASSEVLAGGYNEQFF
TGTGCCAGCAGTGAAGTTCTAGCGGGAGGGTACAATGAGCAGTTCTTC
>TRBV6-5|.|TRBJ2-7|TRBD1
CASSPGTGRTYEQYF
TGTGCCAGCAGTCCCGGGACAGGGAGAACCTACGAGCAGTACTTC
>TRBV5-6|.|TRBJ2-5|TRBD1
CASSWGQGGGQYF
TGTGCCAGCAGCTGGGGACAGGGGGGTGGCCAGTACTTC
>TRBV29-1|.|TRBJ1-1|.
CSVEVAGNTEAFF
TGCAGCGTTGAGGTGGCGGGTAACACTGAAGCTTTCTTT
>TRBV19|.|TRBJ1-2|.
CASNLAGPMGYTF
TGTGCCAGTAACCTTGCCGGGCCCATGGGCTACACCTTC